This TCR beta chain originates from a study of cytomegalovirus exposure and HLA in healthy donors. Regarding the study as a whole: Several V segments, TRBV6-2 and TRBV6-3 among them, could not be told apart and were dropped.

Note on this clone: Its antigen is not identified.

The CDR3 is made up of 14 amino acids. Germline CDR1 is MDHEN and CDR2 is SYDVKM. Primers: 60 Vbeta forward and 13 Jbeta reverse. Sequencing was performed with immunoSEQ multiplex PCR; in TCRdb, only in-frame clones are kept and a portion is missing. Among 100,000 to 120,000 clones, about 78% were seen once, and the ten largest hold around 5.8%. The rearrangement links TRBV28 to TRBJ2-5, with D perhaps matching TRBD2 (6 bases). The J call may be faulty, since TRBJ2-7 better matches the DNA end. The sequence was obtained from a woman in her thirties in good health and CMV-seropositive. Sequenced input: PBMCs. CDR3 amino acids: CASSPAGPSYEQYF. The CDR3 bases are TGTGCCAGCAGTCCAGCGGGCCCGTCCTACGAGCAGTACTTC.